This TCR beta chain came from a study of T-cell memory formation after mild COVID-19. One entry per CDR3 protein, called by TCRdb with MiXCR from the 5' RACE reads. The data hold over 150,000 distinct CDR3 sequences, with roughly 23% observed a single time. Germline-derived CDR1 and CDR2 are SGHAT and FQDESV (reference sequence). The CDR3 contains 13 residues. V shed 3 bases, J shed 4 bases, and the junction held 2 bases outside the gene matches. This TCR was sampled from an adult woman who had mild COVID-19 (a few samples of this study predate the infection). Cell type and time point are not known. Source material: PBMCs or a T cell subset sorted from them (not recorded which). The chain joins TRBV11-1 to TRBJ2-7; 8 bases map to TRBD1. In nucleotides, the CDR3 is TGTGCCAGCAGCTTCGACAGGGGTTACGAGCAGTACTTC. Amino acids: CASSFDRGYEQYF.